This T cell receptor beta chain was obtained from a study of blood T cell repertoires in COVID-19. Study-level background: The United States, Italy and Spain were the sources of the acute and convalescent COVID-19 samples.

As handled by the study authors: Amplifying reference gene primers gave estimates of nucleated cell counts. TCRdb's copy holds only in-frame clones and misses some; the assay was immunoSEQ multiplex PCR. The V and J calls and clone size were taken over from that table, and D and trimming were inferred from the DNA. Of more than 20,000 clones in the sample, around 89% were seen once. The CDR3 contains 16 residues. V lost 4 bases to trimming and J lost 2 bases; unmatched junction nucleotides: 4. Germline values: CDR1 SGHNT, CDR2 YYREEE (reference sequence). The sequence came from a woman aged 55-70 years with active COVID-19. The V and J genes are TRBV5-4 and TRBJ2-1; 12 bases are a match to TRBD2. The sequenced sample consisted of peripheral blood. The CDR3 sequence is CASSPRLAGAYNEQFF. The CDR3, as DNA: TGTGCCAGCAGCCCCCGACTAGCGGGAGCCTACAATGAGCAGTTCTTC.